The next 17 T cell receptor beta chains were all read from a single sample in a study of cytomegalovirus exposure and HLA in healthy donors (dated by TCRdb to about 2017). Libraries were constructed by the immunoSEQ multiplex PCR assay. The multiplex PCR relied on a mix of 60 forward primers for TCR Vbeta segments and 13 reverse primers for TCR Jbeta segments. TCRdb mirrors the immuneACCESS table, restricted to in-frame sequences. Some clones are absent from its copies; in checked studies, under half trace to an unresolved V gene, and the reason for the others is unknown. The sample yields under 95,000 clones; 60% to 85% were counted once. The biggest ten clones account for 4% to 5.5% of the sample. The sequenced sample was PBMCs. These receptors were collected from a man younger than 40 in good health and CMV-seropositive.

This chain joins TRBV5-1 and TRBJ2-5; 9 bases are shared with TRBD2. V trimming: 4 bases; J trimming: 7 bases; junction bases outside the gene matches: 8. The CDR3 has 14 residues. Germline values: CDR1 SGHRS, CDR2 YFSETQ. Here the CDR3 DNA reads TGCGCCAGCAGCACCGCAGCGGGAGGCGGGACCCAGTACTTC. Protein sequence: CASSTAAGGGTQYF.

The chain combines TRBV14 with TRBJ2-7, with 8 positions matching TRBD1. The germline gives CDR1 SGHDN, CDR2 FVKESK. V dropped 8 bases and J dropped 4; count of bases not matched to a gene: 4. The CDR3 totals 12 residues. The chain's CDR3 is CASWDRRYEQYV. The CDR3 DNA reads TGTGCCAGCTGGGACAGGCGATACGAGCAGTACGTC.

The J gene is TRBJ2-3, the V gene TRBV28; 7 bases map to TRBD2. The V gene end was trimmed by 5 bases and the J gene end by 14 bases; junction bases not matched to a gene: 10. The CDR3 runs to 12 residues. CDR1 MDHEN and CDR2 SYDVKM come from the germline V gene. The CDR3 loop reads CASSLGLREWYF. DNA for the CDR3: TGTGCCAGCAGTCTAGGACTGCGGGAGTGGTATTTT.

The chain employs TRBV5-1 and TRBJ2-7; D might be TRBD1 (6 bases). V lost 3 bases and J lost 0, with 13 bases in between. The CDR3 consists of 15 residues. Germline lookup yields CDR1 SGHRS and CDR2 YFSETQ. CDR3 in DNA: TGCGCCAGCAGCTCCCGGGACACCAGCTCCTACGAGCAGTACGTC. Its protein product is CASSSRDTSSYEQYV.

This rearrangement joins TRBV5-1 to TRBJ2-1; 11 bases are a match to TRBD2. Germline V lookup: CDR1 SGHRS, CDR2 YFSETQ. After removal of 4 bases from V and 4 bases from J, the junction contained 7 bases not matched to a gene. The CDR3 spans 16 residues. The CDR3 DNA reads TGCGCCAGCAGCCCCGGGACTAGCGGTCAATACAATGAGCAGTTCTTC. Residues: CASSPGTSGQYNEQFF.

V usage is TRBV5-6 and J usage is TRBJ1-3; a weak D match, TRBD1 (6 bases). V was cut by 2 bases and J by 5 bases, with 20 bases left in between. Germline CDR1 and CDR2: SGHDT and YYEEEE. This CDR3 comprises 17 residues. The CDR3 region has the DNA TGTGCCAGCAGCTTTTCCCTCGTTGACAGGTTGAGAAACACCATATATTTT. It codes for CASSFSLVDRLRNTIYF.

This chain uses TRBV5-1 with TRBJ2-2, with 12 bases identical to TRBD2. Germline V gene sequence: CDR1 SGHRS, CDR2 YFSETQ. This CDR3 is built from 15 residues. The V and J ends lost 2 bases and 4 bases, in that order; junction bases with no gene match: 0. Written as DNA, the CDR3 is TGCGCCAGCAGCTTACTAGCGGGAGGCACCGGGGAGCTGTTTTTT. Encoded protein: CASSLLAGGTGELFF.

This sequence joins TRBV11-3 and TRBJ2-5, with 9 nucleotides matching TRBD1. J gave up 11 bases and V 4 bases, and 8 bases lay outside the gene matches. The CDR3 has 13 residues. The germline V gene has CDR1 SGHNT and CDR2 YENEEA. This CDR3 reads CASSSDRGGEQYF. The CDR3 DNA sequence: TGTGCCAGCAGCTCGGACAGGGGAGGAGAGCAGTACTTC.

V is TRBV4-1 and J is TRBJ2-1; 12 nucleotides agree with TRBD2. J was trimmed by 6 bases and V by 1 base; bases with no gene match: 7. This CDR3 spans 17 amino acids. CDR1 is MGHRA, CDR2 YSYEKL, per germline. CDR3 in amino acids: CASSQGSLAGGFNEQFF. As DNA, the CDR3 is TGCGCCAGCAGCCAAGGATCACTAGCGGGAGGCTTCAATGAGCAGTTCTTC.

The rearrangement uses TRBV28 and TRBJ2-7; D call uncertain. Deletions cut 1 base from V and 0 bases from J, with 13 bases between. This CDR3 comprises 16 residues. Germline V gives CDR1 MDHEN, CDR2 SYDVKM. CDR3: CASSLLNSRISYEQYF. The CDR3, as DNA: TGTGCCAGCAGTTTATTGAATAGCCGAATCTCCTACGAGCAGTACTTC.

The CDR3 loop is CASSLRESDGYTF. CDR3 nucleotide sequence: TGTGCCAGCAGCTTACGAGAGTCGGATGGCTACACCTTC. V is TRBV7-9 and J is TRBJ1-2; D unclear. V was trimmed by 2 bases and J by 6 bases, leaving 10 bases between them. The CDR3 runs to 13 residues. The germline V gene encodes CDR1 SEHNR and CDR2 FQNEAQ (reference sequence).

This clone is a singleton in its sample. The chain joins TRBV9 to TRBJ2-7; tentatively, D is TRBD1 (5 bases). Germline V gene lookup returns CDR1 SGDLS and CDR2 YYNGEE. There are 15 residues in the CDR3. With 0 bases removed from V and 5 bases from J, the gap between germline ends came to 15 bases. This CDR3 is CASSVGPAQGHEQYF. CDR3 coding DNA: TGTGCCAGCAGCGTAGGCCCCGCCCAGGGCCACGAGCAGTACTTC.

V gene TRBV5-1 combines with J gene TRBJ2-7; tentative D call: TRBD2 (5 bases). Germline V gene sequence: CDR1 SGHRS, CDR2 YFSETQ. This CDR3 has 13 residues. Trimming left V 0 bases short and J 6 bases short, with 10 bases between. CDR3 DNA: TGCGCCAGCAGCTTGGTCGGAGGAAGCGAGCAGTACTTC. Its translation: CASSLVGGSEQYF.

The rearrangement uses TRBV12-5 and TRBJ1-4; the D is unclear. This CDR3 is 12 amino acids long. Germline V gene lookup returns CDR1 LGHNT and CDR2 FRNRAP. Trimming took off 7 bases at V and 14 bases at J, with 17 bases between the two ends. The CDR3 loop reads CASAPSAGSLFF. DNA of the CDR3: TGTGCTAGTGCTCCATCAGCGGGCAGCCTGTTTTTT.

V usage is TRBV9 and J usage is TRBJ1-4; D perhaps matches TRBD1 (5 bases). From germline, CDR1 is SGDLS and CDR2 YYNGEE. The V and J ends lost 8 bases and 4 bases respectively, with 18 bases between them. The CDR3 spans 15 residues. CDR3 protein: CASTVSGGNNEKLFF. The CDR3 bases are TGTGCCAGTACCGTGTCCGGGGGAAATAATGAAAAACTGTTTTTT.

The chain has TRBV7-3 and TRBJ2-7, with 9 bases matching TRBD2. CDR1 and CDR2 from the germline V gene are SGHTA and FQGTGA. V shed 0 bases and J 6 bases; nucleotides not matched to a gene: 3. This CDR3 is 14 amino acids long. In DNA form, the CDR3 reads TGTGCCAGCAGCTTAACTAGCGGGAGCTCCGAGCAGTACTTC. It yields the protein CASSLTSGSSEQYF.

There are a few counts of this clone. V gene TRBV5-4 combines with J gene TRBJ2-1; possible D gene TRBD1, 6 bases. The V end lost 4 bases, the J end lost 5 bases, and 16 bases lay between the germline ends. CDR1 SGHNT and CDR2 YYREEE come from the germline V gene (reference sequence). The CDR3 loop spans 15 amino acids. The CDR3 bases are TGTGCCAGCAGCCCCTGGCAGGGGTCACACAATGAGCAGTTCTTC. Translating gives CASSPWQGSHNEQFF.